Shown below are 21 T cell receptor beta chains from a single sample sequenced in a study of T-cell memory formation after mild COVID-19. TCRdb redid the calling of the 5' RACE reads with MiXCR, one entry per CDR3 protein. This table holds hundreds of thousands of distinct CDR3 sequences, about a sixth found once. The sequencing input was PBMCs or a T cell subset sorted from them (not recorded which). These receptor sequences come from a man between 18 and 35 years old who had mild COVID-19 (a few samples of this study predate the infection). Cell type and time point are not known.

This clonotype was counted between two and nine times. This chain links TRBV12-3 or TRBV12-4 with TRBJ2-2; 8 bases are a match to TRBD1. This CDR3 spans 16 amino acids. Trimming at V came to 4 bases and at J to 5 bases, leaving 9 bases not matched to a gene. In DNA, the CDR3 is TGTGCCAGCAGTTCTTCCGGGACAGGAAAGACCGGGGAGCTGTTTTTT. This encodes CASSSSGTGKTGELFF.

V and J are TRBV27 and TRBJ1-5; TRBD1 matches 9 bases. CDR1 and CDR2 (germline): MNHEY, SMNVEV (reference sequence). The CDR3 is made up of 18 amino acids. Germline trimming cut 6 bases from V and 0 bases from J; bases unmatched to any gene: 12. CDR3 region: CASSPDRGMIYSNQPQHF. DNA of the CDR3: TGTGCCAGCAGCCCCGACAGGGGGATGATTTATAGCAATCAGCCCCAGCATTTT.

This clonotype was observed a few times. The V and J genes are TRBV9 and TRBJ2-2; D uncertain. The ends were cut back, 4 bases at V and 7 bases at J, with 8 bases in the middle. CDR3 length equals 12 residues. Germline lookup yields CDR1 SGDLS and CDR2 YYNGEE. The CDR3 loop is CASSSTGGELFF. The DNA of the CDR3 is TGTGCCAGCAGCTCTACGGGCGGGGAGCTGTTTTTT.

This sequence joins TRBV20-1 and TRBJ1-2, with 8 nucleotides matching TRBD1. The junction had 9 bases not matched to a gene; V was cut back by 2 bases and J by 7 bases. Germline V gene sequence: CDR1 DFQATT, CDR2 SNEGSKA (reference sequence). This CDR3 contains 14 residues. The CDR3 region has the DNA TGCAGTGCTAGACCGGGGACAGGAAGCTCTGGCTACACCTTC. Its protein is CSARPGTGSSGYTF.

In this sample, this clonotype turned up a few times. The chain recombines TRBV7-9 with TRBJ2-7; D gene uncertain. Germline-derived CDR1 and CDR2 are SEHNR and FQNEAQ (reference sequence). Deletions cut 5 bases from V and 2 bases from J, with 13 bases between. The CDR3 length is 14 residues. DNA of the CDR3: TGTGCCAGCAGCAAACAAACAGCAGCCTACGAGCAGTACGTC. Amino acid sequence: CASSKQTAAYEQYV.

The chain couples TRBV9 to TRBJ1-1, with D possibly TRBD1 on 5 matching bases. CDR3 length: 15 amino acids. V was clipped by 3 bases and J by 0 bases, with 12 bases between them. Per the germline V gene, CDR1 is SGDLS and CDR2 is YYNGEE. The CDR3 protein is CASSEGTALNTEAFF. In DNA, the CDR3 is TGTGCCAGCAGCGAGGGGACCGCGTTGAACACTGAAGCTTTCTTT.

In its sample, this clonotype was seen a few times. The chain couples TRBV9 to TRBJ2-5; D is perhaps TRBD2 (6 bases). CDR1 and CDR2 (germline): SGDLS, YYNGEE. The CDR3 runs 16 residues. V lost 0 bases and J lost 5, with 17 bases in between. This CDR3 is CASSVEGLAGRETQYF. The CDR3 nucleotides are TGTGCCAGCAGCGTAGAAGGTTTGGCAGGGAGGGAGACCCAGTACTTC.

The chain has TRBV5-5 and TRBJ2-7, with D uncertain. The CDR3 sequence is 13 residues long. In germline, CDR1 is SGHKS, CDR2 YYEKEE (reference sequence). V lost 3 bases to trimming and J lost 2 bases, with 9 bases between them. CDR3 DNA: TGTGCCAGCAGCTGGTCGGGCACCTACGAGCAGTACTTC. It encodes CASSWSGTYEQYF.

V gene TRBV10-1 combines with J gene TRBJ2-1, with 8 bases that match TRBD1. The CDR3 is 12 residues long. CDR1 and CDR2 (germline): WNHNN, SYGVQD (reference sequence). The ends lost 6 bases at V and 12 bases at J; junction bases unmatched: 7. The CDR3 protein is CASSFQTGVQFF. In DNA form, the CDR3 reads TGCGCCAGCAGCTTTCAGACAGGGGTGCAGTTCTTC.

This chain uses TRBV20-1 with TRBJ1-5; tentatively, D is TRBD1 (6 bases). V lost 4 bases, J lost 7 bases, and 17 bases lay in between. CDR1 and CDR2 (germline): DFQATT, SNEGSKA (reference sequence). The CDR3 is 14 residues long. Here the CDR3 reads CSATLGGAGQPQHF. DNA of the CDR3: TGCAGTGCTACCCTCGGGGGCGCGGGGCAGCCCCAGCATTTT.

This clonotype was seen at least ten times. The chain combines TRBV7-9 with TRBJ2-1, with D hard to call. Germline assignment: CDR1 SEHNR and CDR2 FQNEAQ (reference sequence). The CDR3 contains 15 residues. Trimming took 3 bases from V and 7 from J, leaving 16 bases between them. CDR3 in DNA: TGTGCCAGCAGCTTCCCGCCCCGGTTGGGAAATGAGCAGTTCTTC. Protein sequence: CASSFPPRLGNEQFF.

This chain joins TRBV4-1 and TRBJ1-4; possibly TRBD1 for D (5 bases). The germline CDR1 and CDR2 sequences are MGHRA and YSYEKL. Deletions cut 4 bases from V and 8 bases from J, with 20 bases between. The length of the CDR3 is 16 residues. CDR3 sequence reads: CASSRSRLGPREKLFF. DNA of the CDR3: TGCGCCAGCAGCCGAAGTAGGCTGGGGCCGAGGGAAAAACTGTTTTTT.

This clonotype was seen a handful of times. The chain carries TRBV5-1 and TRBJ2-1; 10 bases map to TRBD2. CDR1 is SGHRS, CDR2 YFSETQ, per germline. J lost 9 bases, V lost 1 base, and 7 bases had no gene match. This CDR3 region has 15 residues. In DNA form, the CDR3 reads TGCGCCAGCAGCTTGTGGCTAGCGGGGGTGGTTGAGCAGTTCTTC. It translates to CASSLWLAGVVEQFF.

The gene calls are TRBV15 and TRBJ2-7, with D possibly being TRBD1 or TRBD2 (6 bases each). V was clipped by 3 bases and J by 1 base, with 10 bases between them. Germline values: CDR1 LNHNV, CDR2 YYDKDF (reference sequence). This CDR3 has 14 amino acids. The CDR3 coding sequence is TGTGCCACCAGCAGGGAAGGGGGGTCCTACGAGCAGTACTTC. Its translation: CATSREGGSYEQYF.

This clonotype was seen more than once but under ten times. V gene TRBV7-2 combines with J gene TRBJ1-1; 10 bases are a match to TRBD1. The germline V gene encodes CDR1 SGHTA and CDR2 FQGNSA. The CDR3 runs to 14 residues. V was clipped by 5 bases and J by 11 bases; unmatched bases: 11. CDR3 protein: CASSDRGLRGGAFF. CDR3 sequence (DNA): TGTGCCAGCAGCGACAGGGGGCTTCGGGGAGGTGCTTTCTTT.

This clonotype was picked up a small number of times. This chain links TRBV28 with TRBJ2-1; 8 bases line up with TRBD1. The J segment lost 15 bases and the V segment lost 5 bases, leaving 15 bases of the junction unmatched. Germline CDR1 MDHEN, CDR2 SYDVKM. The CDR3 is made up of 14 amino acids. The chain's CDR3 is CASSPALTGTGGFF. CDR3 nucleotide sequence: TGTGCCAGCAGTCCCGCCCTAACCGGGACAGGAGGGTTCTTC.

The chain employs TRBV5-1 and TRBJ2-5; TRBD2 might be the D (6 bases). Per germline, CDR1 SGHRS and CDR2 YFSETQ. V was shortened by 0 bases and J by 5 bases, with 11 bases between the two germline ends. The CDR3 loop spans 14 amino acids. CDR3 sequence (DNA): TGCGCCAGCAGCTTGGGGTCTAGCGTGGAGACCCAGTACTTC. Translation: CASSLGSSVETQYF.

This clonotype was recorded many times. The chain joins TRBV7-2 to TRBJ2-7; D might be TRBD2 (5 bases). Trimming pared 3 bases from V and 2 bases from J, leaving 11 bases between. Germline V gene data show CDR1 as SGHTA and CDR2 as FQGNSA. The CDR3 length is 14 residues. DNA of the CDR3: TGTGCCAGCAGCTTTCTAGCAGGTCCCTACGAGCAGTACTTC. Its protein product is CASSFLAGPYEQYF.

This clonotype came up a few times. CDR3 in amino acids: CASSREAGSTDTQYF. The CDR3 nucleotides are TGTGCCAGCAGTAGGGAAGCGGGAAGCACAGATACGCAGTATTTT. The rearrangement links TRBV6-4 to TRBJ2-3; 7 bases fit TRBD2. Per the germline V gene, CDR1 is MRHNA and CDR2 is SNTAGT. Losses at the gene ends were 5 bases for V and 0 bases for J; bases not matched to a gene: 5. The CDR3 is 15 residues long.

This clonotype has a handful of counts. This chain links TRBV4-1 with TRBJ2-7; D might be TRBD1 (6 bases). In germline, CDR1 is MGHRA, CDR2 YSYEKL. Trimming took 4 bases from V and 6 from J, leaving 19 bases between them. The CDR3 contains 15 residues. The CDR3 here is CASSLQEGSGAEQYF. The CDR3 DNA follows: TGCGCCAGCAGCCTCCAAGAGGGGTCAGGGGCCGAGCAGTACTTC.

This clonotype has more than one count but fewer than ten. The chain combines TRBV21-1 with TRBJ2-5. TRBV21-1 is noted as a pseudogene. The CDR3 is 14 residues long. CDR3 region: CASSKWGLQETQYF. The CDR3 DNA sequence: TGTGCCAGCAGCAAATGGGGTCTTCAAGAGACCCAGTACTTC.